The rows below give T cell receptor beta chains drawn from one sample of a study of blood T cell repertoires in COVID-19. Measured with immunoSEQ multiplex PCR; TCRdb has only the in-frame clones, and not every one. The sample consists of more than 75,000 clones, 80% of them appearing once. Sequenced material: peripheral blood. These receptors originate from a woman of 80 years or more with active or convalescent COVID-19. The CDR3 runs from the conserved cysteine through the conserved F or W. Fields, in order: D gene, V gene, clone size, J gene, CDR3 protein, CDR3 DNA. A D gene is named only where the DNA matches it firmly. Clone size is stated in some rows and not others, as once, few, many or a class when expanded.

d_call: TRBD2; v_call: TRBV19; clone_size: once; j_call: TRBJ2-1; cdr3_aa: CASSTLTRLAGDDEQFF; cdr3_nt: TGTGCCAGTAGTACCCTCACCCGACTAGCGGGAGACGATGAGCAGTTCTTC
d_call: TRBD2; v_call: TRBV5-1; clone_size: -; j_call: TRBJ2-3; cdr3_aa: CASSLGLAGGSTDTQYF; cdr3_nt: TGCGCCAGCAGCTTGGGACTAGCGGGGGGAAGCACAGATACGCAGTATTTT
d_call: -; v_call: TRBV5-1; clone_size: -; j_call: TRBJ2-7; cdr3_aa: CASSPTRTDIGEQYF; cdr3_nt: TGCGCCAGCAGCCCCACCCGGACAGACATCGGCGAGCAGTACTTC
d_call: -; v_call: TRBV6-5; clone_size: -; j_call: TRBJ1-2; cdr3_aa: CASTLTGNYGYTF; cdr3_nt: TGTGCCAGCACCCTGACAGGAAACTATGGCTACACCTTC
d_call: -; v_call: TRBV6-2/TRBV6-3; clone_size: -; j_call: TRBJ1-5; cdr3_aa: CASSQDGGIYQPQHF; cdr3_nt: TGTGCCAGCAGCCAAGATGGAGGGATCTATCAGCCCCAGCATTTT
d_call: -; v_call: TRBV10-3; clone_size: -; j_call: TRBJ1-1; cdr3_aa: CAITGEMAEAFF; cdr3_nt: TGTGCCATCACAGGTGAGATGGCTGAAGCTTTCTTT
d_call: -; v_call: TRBV21-1; clone_size: once; j_call: TRBJ2-5; cdr3_aa: CASSAGGPEETQYF; cdr3_nt: TGTGCCAGCAGTGCGGGAGGGCCGGAGGAGACCCAGTACTTC
d_call: TRBD1; v_call: TRBV5-1; clone_size: -; j_call: TRBJ2-2; cdr3_aa: CASSLGTGGSGELFF; cdr3_nt: TGCGCCAGCAGCCTGGGGACAGGGGGCTCCGGGGAGCTGTTTTTT
d_call: -; v_call: TRBV5-1; clone_size: few; j_call: TRBJ1-6; cdr3_aa: CASSLLSGEGSPLHF; cdr3_nt: TGCGCCAGCAGCTTGCTTAGTGGGGAGGGATCACCCCTCCACTTT
d_call: -; v_call: TRBV6-4; clone_size: -; j_call: TRBJ2-2; cdr3_aa: CASSGRPNTGELFF; cdr3_nt: TGTGCCAGCAGCGGGAGACCGAACACCGGGGAGCTGTTTTTT
d_call: TRBD1; v_call: TRBV2; clone_size: once; j_call: TRBJ1-2; cdr3_aa: CASSEPPGTGRYGYTF; cdr3_nt: TGTGCCAGCAGTGAGCCTCCGGGGACAGGGAGGTATGGCTACACTTTC
d_call: -; v_call: TRBV5-1; clone_size: -; j_call: TRBJ2-4; cdr3_aa: CASSLAAGDGGLAKNIQYF; cdr3_nt: TGCGCCAGCAGCTTGGCGGCAGGGGACGGAGGTTTAGCCAAAAACATTCAGTACTTC
d_call: -; v_call: TRBV12-3/TRBV12-4; clone_size: -; j_call: TRBJ2-1; cdr3_aa: CATAGVNNEQFF; cdr3_nt: TGTGCCACAGCCGGGGTGAACAATGAGCAGTTCTTC
d_call: TRBD1; v_call: TRBV6-1; clone_size: -; j_call: TRBJ1-1; cdr3_aa: CASSEARTGGAFF; cdr3_nt: TGTGCCAGCAGTGAAGCCAGGACAGGGGGAGCTTTCTTT
d_call: -; v_call: TRBV12-3/TRBV12-4; clone_size: -; j_call: TRBJ1-5; cdr3_aa: CASSARRAQPQHF; cdr3_nt: TGTGCCAGCAGCGCGAGGAGGGCTCAGCCCCAGCATTTT
d_call: -; v_call: TRBV2; clone_size: few; j_call: TRBJ1-1; cdr3_aa: CASSEALSGKLNTEAFF; cdr3_nt: TGTGCCAGCAGTGAAGCGCTGTCCGGTAAATTGAACACTGAAGCTTTCTTT
d_call: TRBD2; v_call: TRBV14; clone_size: -; j_call: TRBJ2-2; cdr3_aa: CASSQVGLAGGQTGELFF; cdr3_nt: TGTGCCAGCAGCCAAGTCGGACTAGCGGGAGGGCAAACCGGGGAGCTGTTTTTT
d_call: -; v_call: TRBV28; clone_size: -; j_call: TRBJ1-1; cdr3_aa: CASSSGQPNTEAFF; cdr3_nt: TGTGCCAGCAGTTCCGGACAGCCGAACACTGAAGCTTTCTTT
d_call: TRBD1; v_call: TRBV6-6; clone_size: once; j_call: TRBJ1-2; cdr3_aa: CASSYPTDRGIGYTF; cdr3_nt: TGTGCCAGCAGTTACCCAACGGACAGGGGAATTGGCTACACCTTC
d_call: -; v_call: TRBV4-1; clone_size: -; j_call: TRBJ2-1; cdr3_aa: CASRQVPSYNEQFF; cdr3_nt: TGCGCCAGCAGGCAGGTGCCTTCCTACAATGAGCAGTTCTTC
d_call: -; v_call: TRBV5-1; clone_size: -; j_call: TRBJ1-2; cdr3_aa: CASSLDGDGYTF; cdr3_nt: TGCGCCAGCAGCTTGGACGGGGATGGCTACACCTTC
d_call: -; v_call: TRBV7-9; clone_size: few; j_call: TRBJ1-1; cdr3_aa: CASSLDPVPEAFF; cdr3_nt: TGTGCCAGCAGCTTAGACCCAGTACCCGAAGCTTTCTTT
d_call: TRBD2; v_call: TRBV20-1; clone_size: -; j_call: TRBJ2-7; cdr3_aa: CSASLAGGFGIEQYF; cdr3_nt: TGCAGTGCTAGTTTAGCGGGAGGGTTTGGGATCGAGCAGTACTTC
d_call: -; v_call: TRBV12-3/TRBV12-4; clone_size: -; j_call: TRBJ2-1; cdr3_aa: CASGQRLEQFF; cdr3_nt: TGTGCCTCAGGACAGCGACTTGAGCAGTTCTTC
d_call: TRBD1; v_call: TRBV28; clone_size: -; j_call: TRBJ1-2; cdr3_aa: CASSPWTGAINYGYTF; cdr3_nt: TGTGCCAGCAGCCCATGGACAGGGGCAATTAACTATGGCTACACCTTC
d_call: -; v_call: TRBV20-1; clone_size: once; j_call: TRBJ2-7; cdr3_aa: CSARGLYEQYF; cdr3_nt: TGCAGTGCTAGGGGCCTCTACGAGCAGTACTTC
d_call: TRBD2; v_call: TRBV7-2; clone_size: -; j_call: TRBJ2-7; cdr3_aa: CASSNLAGAPYEQYF; cdr3_nt: TGTGCCAGCAGCAATTTAGCGGGGGCACCCTACGAGCAGTACTTC
d_call: -; v_call: TRBV5-1; clone_size: -; j_call: TRBJ2-3; cdr3_aa: CASREGGTDTQYF; cdr3_nt: TGCGCCAGCAGGGAAGGGGGCACAGATACGCAGTATTTT
d_call: -; v_call: TRBV7-2; clone_size: -; j_call: TRBJ2-2; cdr3_aa: CASSFPGGLTGELFF; cdr3_nt: TGTGCCAGCAGCTTCCCGGGGGGCCTTACCGGGGAGCTGTTTTTT
d_call: TRBD2; v_call: TRBV7-2; clone_size: -; j_call: TRBJ2-2; cdr3_aa: CASSPTSGTAGELFF; cdr3_nt: TGTGCCAGCAGCCCAACTAGCGGGACCGCCGGGGAGCTGTTTTTT
d_call: TRBD1; v_call: TRBV5-1; clone_size: once; j_call: TRBJ2-7; cdr3_aa: CASSLEPGQGFDEQYF; cdr3_nt: TGCGCCAGCAGCCTGGAACCGGGACAGGGTTTCGACGAGCAGTACTTC
d_call: TRBD1; v_call: TRBV6-5; clone_size: -; j_call: TRBJ2-7; cdr3_aa: CASRGGQGRQYF; cdr3_nt: TGTGCCAGCAGGGGGGGACAGGGGAGGCAGTACTTC
d_call: TRBD1; v_call: TRBV10-3; clone_size: -; j_call: TRBJ2-7; cdr3_aa: CAISESGQGDPYEQYF; cdr3_nt: TGTGCCATCAGTGAGTCAGGGCAGGGGGATCCCTACGAGCAGTACTTC